The text below deals with one T cell receptor (beta chain). The repertoire was sequenced with immunoSEQ multiplex PCR; TCRdb's copy has only in-frame clones and lacks some. Of around 38,000 clones in the sample, 90% were seen once. This entry comes from a study of brain T cells in children with intractable seizures. The sequence was collected from a girl aged 2-10 years with tuberous sclerosis and intractable seizures. The sample in question was peripheral blood, obtained at surgery.

CDR3 in DNA: TGTGCCAGTAGTACCCCGGACAGGACAAGCACAGATACGCAGTATTTT. This gives the protein CASSTPDRTSTDTQYF. The chain employs TRBV19 and TRBJ2-3, with 7 bases lining up with TRBD1. The trim removed 4 bases at V and 0 bases at J, leaving 7 bases unmatched. CDR3 length: 16 residues. Germline V lookup: CDR1 LNHDA, CDR2 SQIVND (reference sequence).